These 16 T cell receptor beta chains were all obtained from the same sample, sequenced in a study of shared T cell receptors in the human thymus. The repertoire was sequenced with immunoSEQ multiplex PCR; TCRdb's copy has only in-frame clones and lacks some. Of hundreds of thousands of clones in the sample, over 75% are singletons; the top ten hold just under 0.0095%. This sample was also put to use in a study of human thymus T cells.

Sequenced: thymocytes. These receptors originate from a boy under two years old with a congenital heart defect.

The CDR3 bases are TGTGCCACCAGCAGAGATGGGATGGGAGGGCCTAGAGGCGAGCAGTACTTC. It yields the protein CATSRDGMGGPRGEQYF. The rearrangement links TRBV15 to TRBJ2-7; 7 bases align to TRBD2. V was clipped by 0 bases and J by 6 bases; unmatched bases: 14. Germline V gene sequence: CDR1 LNHNV, CDR2 YYDKDF (reference sequence). The CDR3 is made up of 17 amino acids.

The genes are TRBV10-3 and TRBJ2-1, with D possibly TRBD2 on 6 matching bases. CDR3 length: 18 amino acids. CDR1 is ENHRY, CDR2 SYGVKD, per germline. V lost 0 bases and J 0 bases, leaving 15 bases between the germline ends. The DNA for the CDR3 is TGTGCCATCAGTGAGTCTTTTAGGGACTTGAGCTCCTACAATGAGCAGTTCTTC. Translating gives CAISESFRDLSSYNEQFF.

The rearrangement links TRBV4-1 to TRBJ2-7, with D perhaps TRBD1 (6 bases). There are 17 residues in the CDR3. Trimming took 0 bases from V and 1 from J, leaving 16 bases between them. The germline CDR1 and CDR2 sequences are MGHRA and YSYEKL. The CDR3: CASSQEYREGKSYEQYF. The CDR3, as DNA: TGCGCCAGCAGCCAAGAATACAGGGAAGGGAAGTCCTACGAGCAGTACTTC.

The CDR3 DNA reads TGTGCCAGCAGTCAAAGGGGTTCAGGATGCACTGAAGCTTTCTTT. It codes for CASSQRGSGCTEAFF. The chain uses TRBV28 and TRBJ1-1; D is possibly TRBD1 (5 bases). The germline gives CDR1 MDHEN, CDR2 SYDVKM. The CDR3 runs 15 residues. Deletions cut 5 bases from V and 4 bases from J, with 17 bases between.

This chain joins TRBV25-1 and TRBJ1-4; D remains unclear. Germline V gene data show CDR1 as MGHDK and CDR2 as SYGVNS. Trimming stripped 3 bases from V and 3 bases from J, with 8 bases between. The length of the CDR3 is 14 residues. The CDR3 coding sequence is TGTGCCAGCAGTGACTCCCCTTCTAATGAAAAACTGTTTTTT. Its protein product is CASSDSPSNEKLFF.

This rearrangement joins TRBV5-4 to TRBJ1-3; 7 nucleotides align to TRBD1. Germline assignment: CDR1 SGHNT and CDR2 YYREEE (reference sequence). The CDR3 spans 14 residues. V trimming: 6 bases; J trimming: 4 bases; junction bases outside the gene matches: 7. The CDR3 DNA follows: TGTGCCAGCAACACCGACAGGGACGGAAACACCATATATTTT. Encoded protein: CASNTDRDGNTIYF.

The V gene is TRBV14, the J gene TRBJ2-5, with D possibly TRBD1 on 6 matching bases. Gene TRBJ2-7 matches the end of the DNA better, so the J call may be wrong. Germline V gene sequence: CDR1 SGHDN, CDR2 FVKESK. The CDR3 runs to 15 residues. Written as DNA, the CDR3 is TGTGCCAGCAGCCAACTTTCAGGGGAAAGTTACGAGCAGTACTTC. Translation gives CASSQLSGESYEQYF.

The V gene is TRBV11-2, the J gene TRBJ2-7; no definite D call. V was clipped by 0 bases and J by 3 bases, with 9 bases between them. The CDR3 has 14 amino acids. CDR1 and CDR2 (germline): SGHAT, FQNNGV. CDR3: CASSLDTSFYEQYF. The DNA for the CDR3 is TGTGCCAGCAGCTTAGACACGAGTTTCTACGAGCAGTACTTC.

This chain links TRBV7-8 with TRBJ2-2; no definite D call. This CDR3 contains 15 residues. Germline CDR1 is SGHVS and CDR2 is FQNEAQ. The germline V and J ends were trimmed by 5 bases and 6 bases, with 16 bases remaining between them. The CDR3 loop is CASSNPYSLPGELFF. The CDR3 coding sequence is TGTGCCAGCAGCAACCCCTATAGCTTGCCCGGGGAGCTGTTTTTT. Based on the CDR3 plus reference TRBV7-8 and TRBJ2-2, the full variable domain is GAGVSQSPRYKVAKRGQDVALRCDPISGHVSLFWYQQALGQGPEFLTYFQNEAQLDKSGLPSDRFFAERPEGSVSTLKIQRTQQEDSAVYLCASSNPYSLPGELFFGEGSRLTVL.

The chain couples TRBV28 to TRBJ1-5; the match to TRBD1 covers 7 bases. V gave up 6 bases and J gave up 15 bases; unmatched junction bases: 8. Germline assignment: CDR1 MDHEN and CDR2 SYDVKM. The CDR3 consists of 11 residues. DNA for the CDR3: TGTGCCAGCAGAAGGGGGCCGGGGTGGCATTTT. Translation: CASRRGPGWHF.

This clone showed up just once. J is TRBJ1-2 and V is TRBV28, with TRBD1 matching over 8 bases. CDR1 is MDHEN, CDR2 SYDVKM, per germline. J gave up 4 bases and V 5 bases, and 12 bases lay outside the gene matches. The CDR3 runs 16 residues. CDR3 loop: CASSPGQASSFYGYTF. CDR3 nucleotides: TGTGCCAGCAGTCCGGGACAGGCGTCCTCTTTCTATGGCTACACCTTC.

The chain links TRBV4-3 to TRBJ2-7; 9 bases agree with TRBD1. CDR1 is LGHNA, CDR2 YSLEER, per germline. J was trimmed by 5 bases and V by 3 bases; bases with no gene match: 8. This CDR3 contains 15 residues. In DNA form, the CDR3 reads TGCGCCAGCAGCCATGGACAGGGGCCCCCCCACGAGCAGTACTTC. Translating it yields CASSHGQGPPHEQYF.

This chain connects TRBV5-6 to TRBJ2-1, with 8 bases fitting TRBD2. Trimming removed 4 bases from V and 2 bases from J; junction bases left unmatched: 11. In germline, CDR1 is SGHDT, CDR2 YYEEEE. The CDR3 is made up of 17 amino acids. CDR3 amino acids: CASSLKQAGDPYNEQFF. In nucleotides, the CDR3 is TGTGCCAGCAGCCTAAAACAAGCGGGAGATCCCTACAATGAGCAGTTCTTC.

Concerning this clone: This same CDR3 is encoded by further DNA sequences in the sample. This sequence joins TRBV25-1 and TRBJ1-6; D is unresolved. V shed 6 bases and J shed 10 bases, with 19 bases lying between them. Germline-derived CDR1 and CDR2 are MGHDK and SYGVNS. This CDR3 has 15 amino acids. CDR3 residues: CASSSGPAKVSPLHF. In DNA form, the CDR3 reads TGTGCCAGCAGCTCAGGCCCGGCGAAGGTGTCACCCCTCCACTTT.

The rearrangement uses TRBV4-3 and TRBJ1-4; D not resolved. Trimming removed 3 bases from V and 3 bases from J, with 11 bases in between. There are 15 residues in the CDR3. Germline V gives CDR1 LGHNA, CDR2 YSLEER. This chain's CDR3 is CASSQILGANEKLFF. The CDR3 DNA sequence: TGCGCCAGCAGCCAGATACTGGGAGCTAATGAAAAACTGTTTTTT.

The rearrangement links TRBV29-1 to TRBJ2-1; 12 bases are shared with TRBD2. J lost 0 bases, V lost 0 bases, and 15 bases had no gene match. CDR3 size: 21 residues. The germline V gene has CDR1 SQVTM and CDR2 ANQGSEA. The CDR3 DNA reads as TGCAGCGTTGAAGATCCCCAAGGCACTAGCGGGAGGCAATTCTCCTACAATGAGCAGTTCTTC. Translating gives CSVEDPQGTSGRQFSYNEQFF.